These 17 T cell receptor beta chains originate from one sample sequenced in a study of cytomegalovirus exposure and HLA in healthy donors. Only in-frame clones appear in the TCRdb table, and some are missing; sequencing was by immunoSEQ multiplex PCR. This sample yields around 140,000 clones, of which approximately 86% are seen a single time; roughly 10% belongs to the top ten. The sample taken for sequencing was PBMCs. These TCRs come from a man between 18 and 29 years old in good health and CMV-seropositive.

The CDR3 DNA reads TGCAGCGTTGAAGATCTAGCGGGACGAGCGGATGAGCAGTTCTTC. It codes for CSVEDLAGRADEQFF. The chain has TRBV29-1 and TRBJ2-1; 9 bases fit TRBD2. V lost 0 bases and J lost 8; bases outside the gene matches: 8. The CDR3 has 15 amino acids. Germline CDR1 SQVTM, CDR2 ANQGSEA.

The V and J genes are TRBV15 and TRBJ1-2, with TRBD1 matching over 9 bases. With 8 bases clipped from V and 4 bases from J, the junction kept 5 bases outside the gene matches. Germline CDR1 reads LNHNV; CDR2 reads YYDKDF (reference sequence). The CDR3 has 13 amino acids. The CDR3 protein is CATHPGQGYGYTF. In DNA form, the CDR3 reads TGTGCCACCCACCCGGGACAGGGCTATGGCTACACCTTC.

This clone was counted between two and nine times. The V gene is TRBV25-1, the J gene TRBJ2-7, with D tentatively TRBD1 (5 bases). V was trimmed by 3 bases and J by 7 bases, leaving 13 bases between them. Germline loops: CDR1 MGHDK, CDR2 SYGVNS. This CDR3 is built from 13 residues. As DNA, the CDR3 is TGTGCCAGCAGTGAGGTAGAAGGGGAAGAGCAGTACTTC. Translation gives CASSEVEGEEQYF.

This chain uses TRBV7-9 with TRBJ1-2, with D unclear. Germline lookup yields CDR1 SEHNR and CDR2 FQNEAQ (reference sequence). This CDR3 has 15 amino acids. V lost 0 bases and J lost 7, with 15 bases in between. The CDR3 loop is CASSLALGSEGGYTF. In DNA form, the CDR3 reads TGTGCCAGCAGCTTAGCATTGGGGAGTGAGGGTGGCTACACCTTC.

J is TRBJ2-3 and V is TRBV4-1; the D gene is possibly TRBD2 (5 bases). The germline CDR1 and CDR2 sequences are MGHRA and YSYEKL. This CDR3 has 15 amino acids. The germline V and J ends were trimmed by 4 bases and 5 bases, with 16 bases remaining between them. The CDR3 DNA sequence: TGCGCCAGCAGCCCCTCGGGGTCATACCGAGATACGCAGTATTTT. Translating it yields CASSPSGSYRDTQYF.

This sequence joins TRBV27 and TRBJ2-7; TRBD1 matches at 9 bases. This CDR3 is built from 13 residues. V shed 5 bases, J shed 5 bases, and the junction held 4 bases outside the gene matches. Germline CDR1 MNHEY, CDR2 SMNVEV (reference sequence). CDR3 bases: TGTGCCAGCAGTCCAGGACAGGGGCACGAGCAGTACTTC. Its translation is CASSPGQGHEQYF.

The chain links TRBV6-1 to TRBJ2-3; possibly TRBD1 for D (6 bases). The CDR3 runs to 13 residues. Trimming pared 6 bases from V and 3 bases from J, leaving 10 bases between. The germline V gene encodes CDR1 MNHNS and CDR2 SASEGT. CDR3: CASRDRGTDTQYF. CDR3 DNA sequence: TGTGCCAGCAGGGACAGAGGGACAGATACGCAGTATTTT.

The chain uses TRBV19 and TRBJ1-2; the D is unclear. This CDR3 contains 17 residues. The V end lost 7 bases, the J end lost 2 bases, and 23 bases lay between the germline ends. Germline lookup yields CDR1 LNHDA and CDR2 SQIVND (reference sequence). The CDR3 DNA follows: TGTGCCAGTAAAGAGGGCAGTTCTCGTAAACTAAACTATGGCTACACCTTC. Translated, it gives CASKEGSSRKLNYGYTF.

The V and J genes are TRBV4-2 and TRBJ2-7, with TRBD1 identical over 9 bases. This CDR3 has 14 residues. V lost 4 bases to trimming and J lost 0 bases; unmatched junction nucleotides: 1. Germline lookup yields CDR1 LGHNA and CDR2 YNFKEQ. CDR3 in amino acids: CASSRTGDSYEQYF. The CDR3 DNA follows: TGTGCCAGCAGCCGGACAGGGGACTCCTACGAGCAGTACTTC.

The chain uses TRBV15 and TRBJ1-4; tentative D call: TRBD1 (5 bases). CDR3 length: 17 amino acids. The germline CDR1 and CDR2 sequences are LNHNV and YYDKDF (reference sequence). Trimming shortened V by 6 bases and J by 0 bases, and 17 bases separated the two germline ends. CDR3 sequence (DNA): TGTGCCACCAGACCGTGGGGCACAGGAGCAACTAATGAAAAACTGTTTTTT. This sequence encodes CATRPWGTGATNEKLFF.

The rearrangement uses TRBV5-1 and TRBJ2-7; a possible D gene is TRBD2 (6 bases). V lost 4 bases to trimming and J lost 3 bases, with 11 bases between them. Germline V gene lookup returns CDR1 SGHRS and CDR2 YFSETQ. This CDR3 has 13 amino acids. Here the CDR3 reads CASSPGGLYEQYF. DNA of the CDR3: TGCGCCAGCAGCCCCGGGGGACTCTACGAGCAGTACTTC. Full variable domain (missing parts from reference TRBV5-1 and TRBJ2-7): KAGVTQTPRYLIKTRGQQVTLSCSPISGHRSVSWYQQTPGQGLQFLFEYFSETQRNKGNFPGRFSGRQFSNSRSEMNVSTLELGDSALYLCASSPGGLYEQYFGPGTRLTVT.

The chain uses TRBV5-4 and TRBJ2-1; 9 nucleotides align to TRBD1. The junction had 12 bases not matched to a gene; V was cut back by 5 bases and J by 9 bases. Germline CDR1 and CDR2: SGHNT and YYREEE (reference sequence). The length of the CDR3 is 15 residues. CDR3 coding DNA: TGTGCCAGCAGGACCGAACAGGGGGCGCGAGGTGAGCAGTTCTTC. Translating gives CASRTEQGARGEQFF.

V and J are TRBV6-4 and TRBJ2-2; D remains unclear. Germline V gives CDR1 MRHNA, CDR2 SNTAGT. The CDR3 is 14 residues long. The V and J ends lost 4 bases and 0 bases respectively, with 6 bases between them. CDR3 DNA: TGTGCCAGCAGTGTATCGTCGAACACCGGGGAGCTGTTTTTT. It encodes CASSVSSNTGELFF.

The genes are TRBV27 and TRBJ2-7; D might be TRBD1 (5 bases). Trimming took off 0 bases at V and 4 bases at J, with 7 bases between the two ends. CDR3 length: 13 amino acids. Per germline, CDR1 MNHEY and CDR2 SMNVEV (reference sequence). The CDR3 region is CASSLSPGYEQYF. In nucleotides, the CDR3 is TGTGCCAGCAGTTTATCCCCAGGGTACGAGCAGTACTTC.

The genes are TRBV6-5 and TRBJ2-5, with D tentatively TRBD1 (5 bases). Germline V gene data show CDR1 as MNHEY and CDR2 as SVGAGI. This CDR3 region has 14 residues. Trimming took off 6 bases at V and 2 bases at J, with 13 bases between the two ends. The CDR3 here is CASRRQTFQETQYF. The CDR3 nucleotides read TGTGCCAGCAGGCGACAGACCTTTCAAGAGACCCAGTACTTC.

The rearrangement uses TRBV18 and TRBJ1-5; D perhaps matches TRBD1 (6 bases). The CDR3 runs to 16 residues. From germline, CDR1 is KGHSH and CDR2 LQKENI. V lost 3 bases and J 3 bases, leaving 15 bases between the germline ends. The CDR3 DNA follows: TGTGCCAGCTCACCGACAATTACAGGGCTCAATCAGCCCCAGCATTTT. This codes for CASSPTITGLNQPQHF.

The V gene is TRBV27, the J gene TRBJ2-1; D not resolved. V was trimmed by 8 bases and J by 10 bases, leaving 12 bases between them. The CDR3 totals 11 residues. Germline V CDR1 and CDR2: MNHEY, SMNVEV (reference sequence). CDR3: CASPPLVEQFF. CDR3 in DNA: TGTGCCAGCCCCCCCCTAGTGGAGCAGTTCTTC.